The 30 T cell receptor beta chains below were found in one sample sequenced in a study of cytomegalovirus exposure and HLA in healthy donors. The PCR employed 60 Vbeta primers together with 13 Jbeta primers. Profiling relied on immunoSEQ multiplex PCR, and the TCRdb table lists in-frame clones only, not all of them. The table shows approximately 100,000 clones, with 85% occurring only once. The sequencing sample was made of PBMCs. All receptors derive from a man in his forties in good health and CMV-seropositive.

The V and J genes are TRBV7-9 and TRBJ1-5; possible D gene TRBD1, 6 bases. The CDR3 has 14 residues. V was trimmed by 5 bases and J by 0 bases, leaving 8 bases between them. Germline loops: CDR1 SEHNR, CDR2 FQNEAQ (reference sequence). CDR3 sequence (DNA): TGTGCCAGCAGCCTGGACAGTAGCAATCAGCCCCAGCATTTT. Translating it yields CASSLDSSNQPQHF.

The chain combines TRBV6-5 with TRBJ2-2, with 9 positions matching TRBD1. The CDR3 has 15 amino acids. Germline-derived CDR1 and CDR2 are MNHEY and SVGAGI. V lost 6 bases and J lost 5; bases outside the gene matches: 7. CDR3 amino acids: CASSPDRGTTGELFF. The DNA for the CDR3 is TGTGCCAGCAGCCCAGACAGGGGGACGACCGGGGAGCTGTTTTTT.

The chain is built from TRBV10-2 and TRBJ2-1; 10 nucleotides agree with TRBD1. The CDR3 extends over 13 amino acids. Germline lookup yields CDR1 WSHSY and CDR2 SAAADI. J gave up 9 bases and V 9 bases, and 8 bases lay outside the gene matches. For the CDR3, the DNA is TGCGCCAGTATGAAGGACAGGGGGAGTGAGCAGTTCTTC. Translation: CASMKDRGSEQFF.

Concerning this clone: The junction does not match germline at one end; this may be a read error. The CDR3 DNA follows: TGTGCTAGCAGCCGGTCGGAGGTTGAGACCCAGTACTTC. Translation: CASSRSEVETQYF. The J gene is TRBJ2-5, the V gene TRBV7-7; D may be TRBD2 (5 bases). Germline CDR1 SSHAT, CDR2 FNYEAQ (reference sequence). CDR3 length equals 13 residues.

This chain joins TRBV11-3 and TRBJ2-7, with TRBD1 matching over 11 bases. J lost 5 bases, V lost 4 bases, and 4 bases had no gene match. The CDR3 runs to 14 residues. Germline CDR1 and CDR2: SGHNT and YENEEA. CDR3 region: CASSSQDRGHEQYF. The DNA for the CDR3 is TGTGCCAGCAGCTCCCAGGACAGGGGGCACGAGCAGTACTTC.

This clone was counted only a few times. The V call is TRBV6-4, the J call TRBJ1-5; D not certain. Germline V gene lookup returns CDR1 MRHNA and CDR2 SNTAGT. Trimming shortened V by 0 bases and J by 6 bases, and 9 bases separated the two germline ends. The length of the CDR3 is 14 residues. CDR3 coding DNA: TGTGCCAGCAGTGACTCGACACCGCGTCAGCCCCAGCATTTT. Translating it yields CASSDSTPRQPQHF.

The chain joins TRBV6-6 to TRBJ2-7; 8 bases agree with TRBD1. The germline V gene has CDR1 MNHNY and CDR2 SVGAGI (reference sequence). Germline trimming cut 6 bases from V and 3 bases from J; bases unmatched to any gene: 7. This CDR3 contains 14 residues. CDR3 sequence: CASRDTGGDYEQYF. The DNA for the CDR3 is TGTGCCAGCAGAGATACAGGGGGAGACTACGAGCAGTACTTC.

This chain links TRBV14 with TRBJ2-5; D uncertain. V lost 0 bases to trimming and J lost 1 base, with 6 bases between them. This CDR3 is built from 14 residues. Germline V gene data show CDR1 as SGHDN and CDR2 as FVKESK. CDR3 bases: TGTGCCAGCAGCCAAGATTTAATCCAAGAGACCCAGTACTTC. It yields the protein CASSQDLIQETQYF.

J is TRBJ2-5 and V is TRBV5-6; D remains ambiguous. The germline V gene encodes CDR1 SGHDT and CDR2 YYEEEE. The CDR3 runs to 14 residues. V was shortened by 4 bases and J by 3 bases, with 13 bases between the two germline ends. For the CDR3, the DNA is TGTGCCAGCAGCCCGGCGTACAGTAAAGAGACCCAGTACTTC. The encoded protein is CASSPAYSKETQYF. The full variable domain, in which reference TRBV5-6 and TRBJ2-5 provide the parts outside the CDR3, is DAGVTQSPTHLIKTRGQQVTLRCSPKSGHDTVSWYQQALGQGPQFIFQYYEEEERQRGNFPDRFSGHQFPNYSSELNVNALLLGDSALYLCASSPAYSKETQYFGPGTRLLVL.

The chain has TRBV6-6 and TRBJ2-7; D is possibly TRBD1 (7 bases). The CDR3 consists of 14 residues. Germline lookup yields CDR1 MNHNY and CDR2 SVGAGI (reference sequence). Trimming left V 6 bases short and J 4 bases short, with 16 bases between. The CDR3 reads CASRPAGGTYEQYF. As DNA, the CDR3 is TGTGCCAGCAGGCCGGCAGGGGGGACTTACGAGCAGTACTTC.

V gene TRBV5-5 combines with J gene TRBJ1-1; D not resolved. V was cut by 4 bases and J by 6 bases, with 13 bases left in between. The CDR3 covers 13 residues. The germline V gene encodes CDR1 SGHKS and CDR2 YYEKEE (reference sequence). CDR3 DNA: TGTGCCAGCAGCCAAAGATCAACTCCTGAAGCTTTCTTT. Amino acids: CASSQRSTPEAFF.

V and J are TRBV2 and TRBJ1-5; TRBD1 might be the D (5 bases). There are 15 residues in the CDR3. In germline, CDR1 is SNHLY, CDR2 FYNNEI. V was pared by 2 bases and J by 5 bases, with 13 bases between. In DNA, the CDR3 is TGTGCCAGCAGTGAAAGGGGAGGGACCCATCAGCCCCAGCATTTT. It yields the protein CASSERGGTHQPQHF.

The rearrangement links TRBV2 to TRBJ2-5, with a possible D match to TRBD2 (5 bases). CDR1 is SNHLY, CDR2 FYNNEI, per germline. Trimming shortened V by 4 bases and J by 2 bases, and 14 bases separated the two germline ends. The CDR3 sequence is 15 residues long. The chain's CDR3 is CASSGEGMPQETQYF. CDR3 bases: TGTGCCAGCAGTGGTGAGGGCATGCCTCAAGAGACCCAGTACTTC.

J is TRBJ1-6 and V is TRBV12-5; 8 nucleotides line up with TRBD1. V shed 6 bases, J shed 8 bases, and the junction held 9 bases outside the gene matches. The germline V gene encodes CDR1 LGHNT and CDR2 FRNRAP. CDR3 size: 15 residues. In nucleotides, the CDR3 is TGTGCTAGTGGCCGCGGACAGGGCCCAGATTCACCCCTCCACTTT. Translated: CASGRGQGPDSPLHF. Based on the CDR3 plus reference TRBV12-5 and TRBJ1-6, the full variable domain is DARVTQTPRHKVTEMGQEVTMRCQPILGHNTVFWYRQTMMQGLELLAYFRNRAPLDDSGMPKDRFSAEMPDATLATLKIQPSEPRDSAVYFCASGRGQGPDSPLHFGNGTRLTVT.

Worth noting for this clone: One end of the junction is discordant with germline, which a read error may explain. V gene TRBV28 combines with J gene TRBJ2-7; D remains ambiguous. There are 11 residues in the CDR3. The germline gives CDR1 MDHEN, CDR2 SYDVKM. CDR3 loop: CASSLFSEAQF. The CDR3 coding sequence is TGTGCCAGCAGTTTATTCTCAGAGGCCCAATTC.

The chain combines TRBV7-2 with TRBJ2-7; 8 nucleotides line up with TRBD2. CDR1 is SGHTA and CDR2 is FQGNSA in the germline V gene. The CDR3 is made up of 15 amino acids. Trimming cost V 6 bases and J 5 bases; bases outside gene matches: 12. The CDR3 spells CASRIPTGGAHEQYF. The CDR3 DNA reads TGTGCCAGCAGAATTCCGACGGGGGGGGCGCACGAGCAGTACTTC.

The chain employs TRBV18 and TRBJ1-2; D gene uncertain. CDR3 length equals 16 residues. Germline assignment: CDR1 KGHSH and CDR2 LQKENI. Trimming left V 6 bases short and J 2 bases short, with 19 bases between. CDR3 region: CASSPNPLTPNYGYTF. Here the CDR3 DNA reads TGTGCCAGCTCCCCGAACCCTTTAACACCGAACTATGGCTACACCTTC.

CDR3 amino acids: CASSIGQSYEQYF. The CDR3 DNA is TGTGCCAGTAGTATAGGACAGTCCTACGAGCAGTACTTC. The chain combines TRBV19 with TRBJ2-7; TRBD1 might be the D (5 bases). The CDR3 length is 13 residues. Germline V gene lookup returns CDR1 LNHDA and CDR2 SQIVND (reference sequence). V was shortened by 1 base and J by 1 base, with 5 bases between the two germline ends.

This clone was counted once. The rearrangement uses TRBV7-9 and TRBJ2-4; D unresolved. Per the germline V gene, CDR1 is SEHNR and CDR2 is FQNEAQ (reference sequence). This CDR3 contains 14 residues. V was cut by 3 bases and J by 0 bases, with 6 bases left in between. The CDR3 DNA is TGTGCCAGCAGCTTTGAGCTAGCCAAAAACATTCAGTACTTC. Protein product: CASSFELAKNIQYF.

This rearrangement joins TRBV11-2 to TRBJ1-1; D is possibly TRBD1 (5 bases). The CDR3 extends over 16 amino acids. Trimming removed 5 bases from V and 0 bases from J, with 16 bases in between. Looked up from germline, CDR1 is SGHAT and CDR2 is FQNNGV. The CDR3 protein is CASSPDRAGLNTEAFF. CDR3 in DNA: TGTGCCAGCAGCCCCGACAGAGCGGGTCTGAACACTGAAGCTTTCTTT.

The chain has TRBV28 and TRBJ2-2, with TRBD2 matching 7 bases. The trim removed 6 bases at V and 4 bases at J, leaving 8 bases unmatched. There are 15 residues in the CDR3. In germline, CDR1 is MDHEN, CDR2 SYDVKM. CDR3 loop: CASRDGGSGTGELFF. The CDR3 coding sequence is TGTGCCAGCAGGGACGGCGGGAGCGGCACCGGGGAGCTGTTTTTT.

The J gene is TRBJ2-7, the V gene TRBV5-1, with unresolved D. Germline V gives CDR1 SGHRS, CDR2 YFSETQ. This CDR3 region has 12 residues. The V end was cut by 4 bases, the J end by 6 bases, with 11 bases between. CDR3 amino acids: CASSRGPREQYF. The CDR3 DNA reads as TGCGCCAGCAGCCGTGGCCCCCGCGAGCAGTACTTC.

The chain carries TRBV29-1 and TRBJ1-2; the match to TRBD1 covers 7 bases. J was trimmed by 6 bases and V by 6 bases; bases with no gene match: 1. Germline V lookup: CDR1 SQVTM, CDR2 ANQGSEA. The CDR3 has 10 amino acids. In nucleotides, the CDR3 is TGCAGCGTCGGACAGGATGGCTACACCTTC. Translating gives CSVGQDGYTF. Based on the CDR3 plus reference TRBV29-1 and TRBJ1-2, the full variable domain is SAVISQKPSRDICQRGTSLTIQCQVDSQVTMMFWYRQQPGQSLTLIATANQGSEATYESGFVIDKFPISRPNLTFSTLTVSNMSPEDSSIYLCSVGQDGYTFGSGTRLTVV.

This chain uses TRBV4-1 with TRBJ1-4; possibly TRBD1 for D (5 bases). The germline V gene encodes CDR1 MGHRA and CDR2 YSYEKL. V was shortened by 0 bases and J by 9 bases, with 14 bases between the two germline ends. This CDR3 has 15 amino acids. The CDR3 is CASSQDAGMRKKLFF. CDR3 nucleotide sequence: TGCGCCAGCAGCCAAGATGCAGGGATGCGGAAAAAACTGTTTTTT.

V usage is TRBV7-2 and J usage is TRBJ2-3; 12 nucleotides match TRBD2. Germline assignment: CDR1 SGHTA and CDR2 FQGNSA. V lost 5 bases and J lost 2; bases outside the gene matches: 11. This CDR3 is built from 18 residues. Here the CDR3 DNA reads TGTGCCAGCAGCAAACGTACTAGCGGGAGGACTCTCACAGATACGCAGTATTTT. Translation: CASSKRTSGRTLTDTQYF.

This rearrangement joins TRBV6-1 to TRBJ2-7, with 7 bases that match TRBD1. The CDR3 has 14 amino acids. V lost 4 bases, J lost 2 bases, and 5 bases stayed unmatched. Germline V gene data show CDR1 as MNHNS and CDR2 as SASEGT. As DNA, the CDR3 is TGTGCCAGCAGTGGGACAGGCATTCCCTACGAGCAGTACTTC. Its protein is CASSGTGIPYEQYF.

The chain employs TRBV29-1 and TRBJ1-2; possible D gene TRBD1, 5 bases. V was cut by 1 base and J by 1 base, with 13 bases left in between. Germline loops: CDR1 SQVTM, CDR2 ANQGSEA. The CDR3 length is 15 residues. As DNA, the CDR3 is TGCAGCGTTGAAGGCCAGGGAAACTATAACTATGGCTACACCTTC. Protein: CSVEGQGNYNYGYTF.

This clone appeared once. The genes are TRBV5-4 and TRBJ1-1; D may be TRBD1 (6 bases). The germline gives CDR1 SGHNT, CDR2 YYREEE (reference sequence). V was cut by 4 bases and J by 0 bases, with 13 bases left in between. CDR3 length: 15 amino acids. Written as DNA, the CDR3 is TGTGCCAGCAGCACTCGGACAGAGATGAACACTGAAGCTTTCTTT. As protein: CASSTRTEMNTEAFF.

This chain joins TRBV5-5 and TRBJ1-3; D not certain. The germline CDR1 and CDR2 sequences are SGHKS and YYEKEE (reference sequence). The CDR3 has 13 residues. The V gene lost 0 bases and the J gene lost 4 bases, with 5 bases spanning the gap. This chain's CDR3 is CASSLAEGNTIYF. The CDR3 nucleotides are TGTGCCAGCAGCTTGGCTGAGGGAAACACCATATATTTT.

The V gene is TRBV5-1, the J gene TRBJ1-4; the D is unclear. From germline, CDR1 is SGHRS and CDR2 YFSETQ. Between the trimmed V and J ends, which lost 0 bases and 4 bases, there was a span of 7 bases. The CDR3 contains 14 residues. The CDR3 region has the DNA TGCGCCAGCAGCTTGGTACGGGGTAATGAAAAACTGTTTTTT. Its protein is CASSLVRGNEKLFF. Full variable domain (outside the CDR3, taken from reference TRBV5-1 and TRBJ1-4): KAGVTQTPRYLIKTRGQQVTLSCSPISGHRSVSWYQQTPGQGLQFLFEYFSETQRNKGNFPGRFSGRQFSNSRSEMNVSTLELGDSALYLCASSLVRGNEKLFFGSGTQLSVL.